The 14 T cell receptor beta chains presented below share a single source sample, sequenced in a study of T cells after yellow fever vaccination. TCRdb called the 5' RACE reads again in MiXCR, with one record for every CDR3 protein. The sample has 300,000 or so distinct CDR3 sequences, 7.5% to 9% seen once; the top ten hold about 3.7%. This specimen consisted of CD4+ T cells sorted from PBMCs, obtained 5 days after the yellow fever booster vaccination. Every receptor here comes from a man between 18 and 35 years old who received the YFV17D yellow fever vaccine.

V is TRBV25-1 and J is TRBJ2-5; D possibly corresponds to TRBD2 (6 bases). Trimming left V 4 bases short and J 2 bases short, with 14 bases between. CDR1 is MGHDK and CDR2 is SYGVNS in the germline V gene. The CDR3 runs 15 residues. Here the CDR3 DNA reads TGTGCCAGCAGTGCGGGACTTATCTCGCAAGAGACCCAGTACTTC. Its protein product is CASSAGLISQETQYF.

This clonotype has just a few counts. This chain uses TRBV2 with TRBJ2-7; D is perhaps TRBD1 (5 bases). Trimming left V 2 bases short and J 3 bases short, with 11 bases between. The CDR3 is 14 residues long. Germline CDR1 and CDR2: SNHLY and FYNNEI. The CDR3 spells CASSERGDSYEQYF. The CDR3 DNA reads TGTGCCAGCAGTGAAAGGGGTGATAGCTACGAGCAGTACTTC. Supplemented by reference TRBV2 and TRBJ2-7, the full variable domain reads EPEVTQTPSHQVTQMGQEVILRCVPISNHLYFYWYRQILGQKVEFLVSFYNNEISEKSEIFDDQFSVERPDGSNFTLKIRSTKLEDSAMYFCASSERGDSYEQYFGPGTRLTVT.

In this sample, this clonotype turned up many times. The rearrangement uses TRBV7-9 and TRBJ2-3, with no clear D. The V end was cut by 5 bases, the J end by 6 bases, with 9 bases between. The CDR3 is made up of 12 amino acids. CDR1 is SEHNR, CDR2 FQNEAQ, per germline (reference sequence). The CDR3 loop reads CASSRSSDTQYF. The CDR3 coding sequence is TGTGCCAGCAGCCGGTCATCGGATACGCAGTATTTT.

The chain is built from TRBV6-1 and TRBJ2-7, with 7 bases fitting TRBD1. Trimming took 3 bases from V and 9 from J; bases not matched to a gene: 5. Germline V gene lookup returns CDR1 MNHNS and CDR2 SASEGT. The CDR3 totals 12 residues. In nucleotides, the CDR3 is TGTGCCAGCAGTGAGCGGACAGGAGGGCAGTACGTC. Translating it yields CASSERTGGQYV.

This chain joins TRBV28 and TRBJ1-1; weak D call: TRBD1 (5 bases). Trimming removed 1 base at V and 5 bases at J, with 11 bases between. This CDR3 contains 14 residues. Germline values: CDR1 MDHEN, CDR2 SYDVKM. CDR3: CASSLSGLLTEAFF. The CDR3 DNA follows: TGTGCCAGCAGTTTATCAGGGTTGTTAACTGAAGCTTTCTTT.

The V gene is TRBV19, the J gene TRBJ2-3; D gene uncertain. Trimming cost V 4 bases and J 2 bases, with 10 bases left between them. The CDR3 covers 14 residues. Germline CDR1 is LNHDA and CDR2 is SQIVND (reference sequence). CDR3 sequence reads: CASSKGQDTDTQYF. CDR3 nucleotides: TGTGCCAGTAGTAAGGGCCAGGACACAGATACGCAGTATTTT.

CDR3 coding DNA: TGCAGTGCTAGACTTACAGGGCTTCAAGATACGCAGTATTTT. This encodes CSARLTGLQDTQYF. This rearrangement joins TRBV20-1 to TRBJ2-3, with D perhaps TRBD1 (6 bases). The germline V gene encodes CDR1 DFQATT and CDR2 SNEGSKA (reference sequence). The CDR3 is 14 amino acids. The V end was cut by 2 bases, the J end by 5 bases, with 14 bases between.

The chain joins TRBV4-1 to TRBJ2-2; no clear D gene. This CDR3 has 17 amino acids. Trimming removed 0 bases from V and 4 bases from J, with 15 bases in between. Germline CDR1 reads MGHRA; CDR2 reads YSYEKL. The DNA for the CDR3 is TGCGCCAGCAGCCAAGATCCACGGCTTCTGGGCACCGGGGAGCTGTTTTTT. It yields the protein CASSQDPRLLGTGELFF.

The V and J genes are TRBV3-1 and TRBJ2-7; perhaps TRBD1 as D (5 bases). Germline CDR1 LGHDT, CDR2 YNNKEL (reference sequence). The V gene lost 2 bases and the J gene lost 6 bases, with 11 bases spanning the gap. The CDR3 spans 13 residues. CDR3 amino acids: CASSQTQGAEQYV. Written as DNA, the CDR3 is TGTGCCAGCAGCCAAACCCAGGGTGCCGAGCAGTACGTC.

J is TRBJ1-5 and V is TRBV29-1; TRBD1 might be the D (6 bases). The V gene lost 4 bases and the J gene lost 6 bases, with 16 bases spanning the gap. Germline V gene sequence: CDR1 SQVTM, CDR2 ANQGSEA. This CDR3 has 14 amino acids. CDR3 DNA sequence: TGCAGCGTTGGGCGGGAGGTAGGGGGTCAGCCCCAGCATTTT. It codes for CSVGREVGGQPQHF.

The chain couples TRBV20-1 to TRBJ2-5, with D tentatively TRBD1 (6 bases). This CDR3 contains 14 residues. The V end lost 0 bases, the J end lost 4 bases, and 12 bases lay between the germline ends. Germline loops: CDR1 DFQATT, CDR2 SNEGSKA (reference sequence). The CDR3 region has the DNA TGCAGTGCTAGAGATGCAGGGGCGGGAGAGACCCAGTACTTC. It codes for CSARDAGAGETQYF.

The CDR3 loop reads CASSPGVVYYGYTF. Written as DNA, the CDR3 is TGCGCCAGCAGCCCAGGGGTGGTTTACTATGGCTACACCTTC. This chain joins TRBV5-1 and TRBJ1-2; perhaps TRBD1 as D (6 bases). Trimming shortened V by 4 bases and J by 3 bases, and 13 bases separated the two germline ends. The CDR3 spans 14 residues. Germline V lookup: CDR1 SGHRS, CDR2 YFSETQ.

The gene calls are TRBV7-9 and TRBJ1-5; D is ambiguous. Germline V gives CDR1 SEHNR, CDR2 FQNEAQ (reference sequence). The CDR3 is 13 residues long. V lost 1 base, J lost 6 bases, and 7 bases lay in between. The CDR3 bases are TGTGCCAGCAGCTTAGACACGGTTCAGCCCCAGCATTTT. Residues: CASSLDTVQPQHF.

The gene calls are TRBV24-1 and TRBJ2-1, with D hard to call. The germline V and J ends were trimmed by 6 bases and 0 bases, with 5 bases remaining between them. This CDR3 has 13 amino acids. Germline V gives CDR1 KGHDR, CDR2 SFDVKD. The CDR3 loop reads CATSQYSYNEQFF. In nucleotides, the CDR3 is TGTGCCACCAGTCAGTACTCCTACAATGAGCAGTTCTTC.